This T cell receptor beta chain was retrieved from a study of monozygotic twins with inflammatory bowel disease. This CDR3 comprises 11 residues. TCRdb re-called the 5' RACE reads and catalogs CDR3 proteins one per entry, DNA excluded. The sample totals more than 300,000 distinct CDR3 sequences; its top ten clones hold 5% to 6%. General study points: Evidence failed to back one strong IBD-linked signal or clonotype. None of the different T cell subtypes could be distinguished from one another.

Regarding this clonotype: What it recognizes is unknown.

Sequencing was done on a sample of blood. V usage is TRBV12-3 or TRBV12-4 and J usage is TRBJ1-1; as DNA is missing, the TRBD1 call by TCRdb cannot be tested. The source is a human donor with ulcerative colitis or Crohn's disease, or a healthy co-twin of an affected twin (not recorded which). The CDR3 is CASSPGRKAFF.